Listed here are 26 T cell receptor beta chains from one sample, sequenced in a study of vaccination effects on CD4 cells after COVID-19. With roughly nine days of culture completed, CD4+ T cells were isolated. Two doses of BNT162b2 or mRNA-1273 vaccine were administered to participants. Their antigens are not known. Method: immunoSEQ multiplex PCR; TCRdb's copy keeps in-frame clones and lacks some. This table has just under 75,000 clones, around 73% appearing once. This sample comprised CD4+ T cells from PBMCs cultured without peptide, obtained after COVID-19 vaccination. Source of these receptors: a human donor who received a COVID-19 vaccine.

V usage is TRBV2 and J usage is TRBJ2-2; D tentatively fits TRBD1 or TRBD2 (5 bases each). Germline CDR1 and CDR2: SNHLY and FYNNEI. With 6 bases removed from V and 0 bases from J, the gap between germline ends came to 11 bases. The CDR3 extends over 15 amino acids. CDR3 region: CASSGTVANTGELFF. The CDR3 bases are TGTGCCAGCAGCGGGACGGTCGCGAACACCGGGGAGCTGTTTTTT.

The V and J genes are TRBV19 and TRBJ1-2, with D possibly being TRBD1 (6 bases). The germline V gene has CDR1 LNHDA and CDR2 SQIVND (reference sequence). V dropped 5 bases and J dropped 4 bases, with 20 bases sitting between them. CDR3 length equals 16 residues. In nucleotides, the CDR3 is TGTGCCAGTAGTGCCCAAATGTGGGGGGGCGCCTATGGCTACACCTTC. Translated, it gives CASSAQMWGGAYGYTF.

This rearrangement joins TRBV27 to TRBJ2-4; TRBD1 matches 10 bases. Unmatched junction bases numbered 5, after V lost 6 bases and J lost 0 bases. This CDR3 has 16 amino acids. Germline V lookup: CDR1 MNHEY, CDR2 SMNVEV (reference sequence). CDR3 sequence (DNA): TGTGCCAGCAGCGACAGGGGGCCGATAGCCAAAAACATTCAGTACTTC. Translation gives CASSDRGPIAKNIQYF.

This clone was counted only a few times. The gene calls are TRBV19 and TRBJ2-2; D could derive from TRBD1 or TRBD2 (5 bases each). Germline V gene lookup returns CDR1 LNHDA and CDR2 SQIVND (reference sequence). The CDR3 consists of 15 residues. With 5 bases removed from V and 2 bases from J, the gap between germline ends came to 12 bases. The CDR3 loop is CASSVLRDNTGELFF. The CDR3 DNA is TGTGCCAGTAGTGTTCTCCGGGACAACACCGGGGAGCTGTTTTTT.

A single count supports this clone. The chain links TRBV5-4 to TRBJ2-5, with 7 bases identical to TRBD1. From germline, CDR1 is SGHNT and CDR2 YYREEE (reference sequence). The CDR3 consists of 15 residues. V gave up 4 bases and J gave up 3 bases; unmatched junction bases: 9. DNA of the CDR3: TGTGCCAGCAGCCGCAAACTGGGACAGAAAGAGACCCAGTACTTC. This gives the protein CASSRKLGQKETQYF.

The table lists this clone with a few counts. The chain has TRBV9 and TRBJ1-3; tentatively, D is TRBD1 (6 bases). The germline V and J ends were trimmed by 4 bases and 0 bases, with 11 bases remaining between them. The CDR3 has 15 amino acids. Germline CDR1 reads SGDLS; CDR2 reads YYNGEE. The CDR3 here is CASSIRGRSGNTIYF. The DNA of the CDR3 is TGTGCCAGCAGCATCAGGGGACGCTCTGGAAACACCATATATTTT.

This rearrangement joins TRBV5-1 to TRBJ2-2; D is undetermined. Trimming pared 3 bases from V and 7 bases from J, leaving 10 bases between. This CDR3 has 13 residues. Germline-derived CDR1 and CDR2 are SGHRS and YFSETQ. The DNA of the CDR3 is TGCGCCAGCAGCTCGGACGGTGTCGGGGAGCTGTTTTTT. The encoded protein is CASSSDGVGELFF.

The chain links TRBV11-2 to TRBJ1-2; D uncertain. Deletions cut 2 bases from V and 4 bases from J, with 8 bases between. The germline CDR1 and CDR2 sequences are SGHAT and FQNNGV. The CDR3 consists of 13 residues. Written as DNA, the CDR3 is TGTGCCAGCAGCTTATCTACCATCTATGGCTACACCTTC. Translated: CASSLSTIYGYTF. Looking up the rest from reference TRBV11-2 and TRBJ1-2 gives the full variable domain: EAGVAQSPRYKIIEKRQSVAFWCNPISGHATLYWYQQILGQGPKLLIQFQNNGVVDDSQLPKDRFSAERLKGVDSTLKIQPAKLEDSAVYLCASSLSTIYGYTFGSGTRLTVV.

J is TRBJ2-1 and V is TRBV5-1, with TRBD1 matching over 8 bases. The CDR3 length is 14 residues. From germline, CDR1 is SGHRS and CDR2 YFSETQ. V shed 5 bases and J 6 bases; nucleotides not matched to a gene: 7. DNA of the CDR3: TGCGCCAGCAGGGAACGGACAGGGATCAATGAGCAGTTCTTC. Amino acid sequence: CASRERTGINEQFF.

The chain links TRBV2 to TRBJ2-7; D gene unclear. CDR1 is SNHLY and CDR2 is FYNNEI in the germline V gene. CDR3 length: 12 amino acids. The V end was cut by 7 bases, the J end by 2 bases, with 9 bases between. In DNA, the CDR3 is TGTGCCAGCATGAAAGTCCCCTACGAGCAGTACGTC. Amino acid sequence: CASMKVPYEQYV.

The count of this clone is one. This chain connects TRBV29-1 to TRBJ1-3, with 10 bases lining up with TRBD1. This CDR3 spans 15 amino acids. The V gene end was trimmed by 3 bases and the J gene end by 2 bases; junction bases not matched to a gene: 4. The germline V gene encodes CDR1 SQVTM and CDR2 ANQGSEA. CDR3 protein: CSVDRGTGAGNTIYF. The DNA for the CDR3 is TGCAGCGTTGATCGCGGGACAGGGGCTGGAAACACCATATATTTT.

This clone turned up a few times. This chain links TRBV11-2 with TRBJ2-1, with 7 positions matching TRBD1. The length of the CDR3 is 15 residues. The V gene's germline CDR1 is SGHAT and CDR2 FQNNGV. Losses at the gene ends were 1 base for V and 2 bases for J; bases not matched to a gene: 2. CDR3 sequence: CASSLVGTAYNEQFF. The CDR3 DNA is TGTGCCAGCAGCTTAGTGGGGACAGCCTACAATGAGCAGTTCTTC.

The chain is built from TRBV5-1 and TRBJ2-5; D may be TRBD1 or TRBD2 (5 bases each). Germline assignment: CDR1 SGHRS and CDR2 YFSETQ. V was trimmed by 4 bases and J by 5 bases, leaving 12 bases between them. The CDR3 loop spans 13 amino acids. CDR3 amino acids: CASSIRERETQYF. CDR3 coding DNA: TGCGCCAGCAGCATCAGGGAGAGGGAGACCCAGTACTTC.

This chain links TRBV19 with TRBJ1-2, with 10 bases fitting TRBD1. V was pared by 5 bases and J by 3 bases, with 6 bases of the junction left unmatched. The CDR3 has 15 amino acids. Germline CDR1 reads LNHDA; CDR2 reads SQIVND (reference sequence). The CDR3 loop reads CASSSSGTGDYGYTF. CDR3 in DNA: TGTGCCAGTAGTTCCTCCGGGACAGGGGACTATGGCTACACCTTC.

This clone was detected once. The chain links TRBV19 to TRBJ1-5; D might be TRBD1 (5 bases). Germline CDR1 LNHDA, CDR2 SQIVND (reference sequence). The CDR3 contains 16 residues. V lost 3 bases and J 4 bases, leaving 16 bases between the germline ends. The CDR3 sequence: CASSIPVGGDNQPQHF. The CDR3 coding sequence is TGTGCCAGTAGTATTCCTGTCGGGGGGGATAATCAGCCCCAGCATTTT.

The CDR3 region has the DNA TGTGCCAGTAGTATAAAGACAGGGGCCTACGAGCAGTACGTC. This codes for CASSIKTGAYEQYV. This chain uses TRBV19 with TRBJ2-7; the match to TRBD1 covers 8 bases. V lost 2 bases, J lost 2 bases, and 2 bases stayed unmatched. There are 14 residues in the CDR3. Germline CDR1 and CDR2: LNHDA and SQIVND (reference sequence).

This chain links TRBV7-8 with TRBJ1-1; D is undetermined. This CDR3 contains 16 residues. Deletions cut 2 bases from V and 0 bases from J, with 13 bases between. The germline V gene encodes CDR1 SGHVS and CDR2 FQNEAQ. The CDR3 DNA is TGTGCCAGCAGCTTACCCGGGGTAGGCATGAACACTGAAGCTTTCTTT. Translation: CASSLPGVGMNTEAFF.

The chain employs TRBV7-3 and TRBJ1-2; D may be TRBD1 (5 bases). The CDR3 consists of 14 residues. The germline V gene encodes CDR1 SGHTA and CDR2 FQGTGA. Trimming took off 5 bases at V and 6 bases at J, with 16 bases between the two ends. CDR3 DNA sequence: TGTGCCAGCAGCCGGGGACCGTTGGCGGATGGCTACACCTTC. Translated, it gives CASSRGPLADGYTF.

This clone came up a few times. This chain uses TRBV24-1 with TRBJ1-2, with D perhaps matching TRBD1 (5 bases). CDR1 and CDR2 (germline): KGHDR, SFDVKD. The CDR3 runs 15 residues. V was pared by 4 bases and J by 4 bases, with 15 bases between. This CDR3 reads CATSDHGTAIYGYTF. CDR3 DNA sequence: TGTGCCACCAGTGACCACGGGACGGCGATCTATGGCTACACCTTC.

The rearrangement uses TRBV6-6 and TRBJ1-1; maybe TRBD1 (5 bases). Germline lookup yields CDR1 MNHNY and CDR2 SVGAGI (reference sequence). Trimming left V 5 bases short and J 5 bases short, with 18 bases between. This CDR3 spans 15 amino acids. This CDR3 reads CASSEPRAQKTEAFF. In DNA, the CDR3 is TGTGCCAGCAGTGAGCCCAGGGCACAGAAGACTGAAGCTTTCTTT.

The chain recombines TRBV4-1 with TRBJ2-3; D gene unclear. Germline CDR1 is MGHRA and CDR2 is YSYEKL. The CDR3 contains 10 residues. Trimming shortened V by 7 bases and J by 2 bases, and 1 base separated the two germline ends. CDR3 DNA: TGCGCCAGCAACACAGATACGCAGTATTTT. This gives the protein CASNTDTQYF.

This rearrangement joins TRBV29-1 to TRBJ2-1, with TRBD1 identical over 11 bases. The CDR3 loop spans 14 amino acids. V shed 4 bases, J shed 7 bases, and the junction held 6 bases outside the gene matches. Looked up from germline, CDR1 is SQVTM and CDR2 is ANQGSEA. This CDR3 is CSVGTGGALNEQFF. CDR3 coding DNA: TGCAGCGTTGGGACAGGGGGCGCCTTGAATGAGCAGTTCTTC.

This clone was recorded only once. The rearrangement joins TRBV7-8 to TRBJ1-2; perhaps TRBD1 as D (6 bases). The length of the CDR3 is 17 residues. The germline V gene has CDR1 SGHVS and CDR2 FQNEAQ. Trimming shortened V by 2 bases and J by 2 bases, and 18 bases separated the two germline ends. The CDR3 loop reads CASSLYPGAATNYGYTF. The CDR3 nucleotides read TGTGCCAGCAGCTTATACCCGGGGGCGGCGACAAACTATGGCTACACCTTC.

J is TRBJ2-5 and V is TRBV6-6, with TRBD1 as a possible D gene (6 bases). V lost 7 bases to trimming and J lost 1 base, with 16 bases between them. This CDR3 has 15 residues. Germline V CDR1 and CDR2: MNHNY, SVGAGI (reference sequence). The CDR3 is CASTDPTQGQETQYF. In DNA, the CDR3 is TGTGCCAGCACCGACCCCACACAGGGCCAAGAGACCCAGTACTTC.

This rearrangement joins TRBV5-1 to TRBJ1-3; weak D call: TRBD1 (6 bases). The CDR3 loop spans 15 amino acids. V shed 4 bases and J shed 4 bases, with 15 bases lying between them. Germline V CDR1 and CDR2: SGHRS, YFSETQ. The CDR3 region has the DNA TGCGCCAGCAGCCCACAGGGAGGAGGCGGAAACACCATATATTTT. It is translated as CASSPQGGGGNTIYF. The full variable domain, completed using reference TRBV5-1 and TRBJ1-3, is KAGVTQTPRYLIKTRGQQVTLSCSPISGHRSVSWYQQTPGQGLQFLFEYFSETQRNKGNFPGRFSGRQFSNSRSEMNVSTLELGDSALYLCASSPQGGGGNTIYFGEGSWLTVV.

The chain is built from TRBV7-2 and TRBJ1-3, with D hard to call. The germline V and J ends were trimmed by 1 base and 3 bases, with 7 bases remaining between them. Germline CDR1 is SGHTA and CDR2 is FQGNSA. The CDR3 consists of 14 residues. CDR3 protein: CASSLEGRGNTIYF. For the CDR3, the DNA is TGTGCCAGCAGCTTAGAAGGTCGTGGAAACACCATATATTTT.